This TCR beta chain came from a study of metastatic and nonmetastatic thyroid tumors (dated by TCRdb to about 2020). About the full investigation: The researchers compared repertoires between peripheral blood samples and tumor or nodule tissue samples from patients with malignant or benign thyroid disease.

About this clone itself: Its antigen has not been determined. Base qualities were left out, and no much larger clone turns up one base away.

Before undergoing thyroid surgery, none of the patients had been given any kind of treatment. Using T-cell receptor beta sequencing, the researchers looked back retrospectively at clinical samples from patients, gathered between about 2012 and 2018. Points the paper makes about the study in general: In both blood and tumor samples, malignant tumors were reported to have significantly higher TCR beta diversity than benign nodules.

The library relied on PCR. Sequencing used an Illumina HiSeq 4000. The TCR beta-chain CDR3 region of each patient was profiled by high-throughput sequencing. In the source study's methods: CDR3 differences across clinicopathological groups were used to build a classifier for discriminating distant-metastatic papillary thyroid cancer patients. The Shannon index was used to assess repertoire diversity, and the Morisita-Horn index was used to assess tumor-blood repertoire similarity. TCRdb cleaned the public reads at Q25 with fastp, built clones with MiXCR and kept in-frame beta chains. TCRdb's processing, not the authors', yielded these V and J calls. The table for this sample lists 27,000 or so clones; roughly 25% of them were counted only once. Approximately 6% of the sample comes from the top ten. CDR3 length: 13 amino acids, cysteine to phenylalanine. Of the read, only the CDR3 DNA is kept; its 39 bases are in frame from base 1. V drops 1 base and J drops 7 bases, leaving 10 bases in between. Sequences LGHDT (CDR1) and YNNKEL (CDR2) are obtained from the germline V gene (reference sequence).

Material for sequencing was blood. The clonotype comes from a female donor with papillary thyroid cancer or a benign thyroid nodule (not recorded which). Some clones in this sample may be carry-over from other donors' samples. The rearrangement joined TRBV3-1 to TRBJ1-2; TRBD1 is a weak D gene call, 5 bases matching. CDR3 reads: CASSQGGRSGYTF. The base sequence is TGTGCCAGCAGCCAAGGGGGCAGAAGTGGCTACACCTTC.